Shown below are 17 T cell receptor beta chains from a single sample sequenced in a study of T cell responses to AZD1222 COVID-19 vaccine. Sequencing was performed with immunoSEQ multiplex PCR; in TCRdb, only in-frame clones are kept and a portion is missing. The sample comprises under 100,000 clones, 92% of which are singletons, and approximately 7% rests with the top ten. The starting material was peripheral blood, obtained on day 0 of MenACWY control vaccination. All receptors come from an adult in good health.

The chain couples TRBV7-8 to TRBJ1-6; a weak D match, TRBD1 (6 bases). This CDR3 region has 15 residues. V shed 5 bases and J shed 5 bases, with 13 bases lying between them. Germline CDR1 and CDR2: SGHVS and FQNEAQ. CDR3 in amino acids: CASSTGDINNSPLHF. CDR3 in DNA: TGTGCCAGCAGCACCGGGGACATAAATAATTCACCCCTCCACTTT.

The chain is built from TRBV14 and TRBJ1-1; D call uncertain. This CDR3 has 15 amino acids. Per germline, CDR1 SGHDN and CDR2 FVKESK. V lost 5 bases and J 5 bases, leaving 18 bases between the germline ends. The CDR3 loop is CASSRPGPLMTEAFF. Here the CDR3 DNA reads TGTGCCAGCAGCAGGCCAGGCCCTTTGATGACTGAAGCTTTCTTT.

The CDR3: CASSPSLYEQFF. CDR3 in DNA: TGTGCCAGCTCACCCTCTCTTTATGAGCAGTTCTTC. The chain combines TRBV18 with TRBJ2-1; D is ambiguous. Per germline, CDR1 KGHSH and CDR2 LQKENI. The V end lost 3 bases, the J end lost 8 bases, and 8 bases lay between the germline ends. The CDR3 consists of 12 residues.

This clone was observed once. This chain connects TRBV3-1 (or the pseudogene TRBV3-2) to TRBJ2-5; perhaps TRBD2 as D (6 bases). This CDR3 spans 14 amino acids. Germline-derived CDR1 and CDR2 are LGHDT and YNNKEL (reference sequence). V gave up 4 bases and J gave up 5 bases, with 14 bases separating them. This chain's CDR3 is CASSPPGGGETQYF. CDR3 DNA: TGTGCCAGCAGCCCACCGGGTGGGGGGGAGACCCAGTACTTC.

This chain connects TRBV12-5 to TRBJ2-2; TRBD1 matches 7 bases. V was pared by 0 bases and J by 3 bases, with 10 bases of the junction left unmatched. The CDR3 loop spans 18 amino acids. Germline V lookup: CDR1 LGHNT, CDR2 FRNRAP. DNA of the CDR3: TGTGCTAGTGGTTTGGTACACAGCCAACAGGGGTACACCGGGGAGCTGTTTTTT. It codes for CASGLVHSQQGYTGELFF.

The chain has TRBV6-5 and TRBJ1-6, with 9 bases lining up with TRBD1. V was pared by 2 bases and J by 9 bases, with 8 bases of the junction left unmatched. The CDR3 contains 16 residues. CDR1 and CDR2 (germline): MNHEY, SVGAGI. CDR3 residues: CASSYRGTGLISPLHF. CDR3 nucleotide sequence: TGTGCCAGCAGTTACCGCGGGACAGGGTTGATTTCACCCCTCCACTTT.

This rearrangement joins TRBV30 to TRBJ1-6, with a possible D match to TRBD1 (6 bases). The V and J ends lost 3 bases and 5 bases respectively, with 8 bases between them. Germline V CDR1 and CDR2: GTSNPN, SVGIG (reference sequence). The CDR3 spans 13 residues. In nucleotides, the CDR3 is TGTGCCTGGAGACAGGGTGATAATTCACCCCTCCACTTT. It is translated as CAWRQGDNSPLHF.

The chain joins TRBV5-1 to TRBJ2-3; unclear D gene. The CDR3 covers 16 residues. V was trimmed by 0 bases and J by 2 bases, leaving 13 bases between them. Germline V CDR1 and CDR2: SGHRS, YFSETQ. CDR3 loop: CASSLAPGSDTDTQYF. The DNA for the CDR3 is TGCGCCAGCAGCTTGGCCCCCGGCAGCGACACAGATACGCAGTATTTT.

The rearrangement uses TRBV3-1 (or the pseudogene TRBV3-2) and TRBJ2-2; 9 bases align to TRBD2. The CDR3 is 16 amino acids. Germline CDR1 and CDR2: LGHDT and YNNKEL (reference sequence). Losses at the gene ends were 4 bases for V and 4 bases for J; bases not matched to a gene: 7. In DNA form, the CDR3 reads TGTGCCAGCAGCCGGGGGACTAGCCAATCCACCGGGGAGCTGTTTTTT. Translation gives CASSRGTSQSTGELFF.

The chain employs TRBV7-2 and TRBJ2-2; unclear D gene. The CDR3 runs to 15 residues. Germline lookup yields CDR1 SGHTA and CDR2 FQGNSA. Trimming left V 1 base short and J 1 base short, with 7 bases between. The CDR3 sequence is CASSLDGWNTGELFF. Written as DNA, the CDR3 is TGTGCCAGCAGCTTAGATGGATGGAACACCGGGGAGCTGTTTTTT.

V usage is TRBV19 and J usage is TRBJ1-3, with unresolved D. V lost 5 bases to trimming and J lost 0 bases, with 8 bases between them. CDR3 length: 14 residues. Germline assignment: CDR1 LNHDA and CDR2 SQIVND (reference sequence). CDR3 bases: TGTGCCAGTAGTCGACTGGACTCTGGAAACACCATATATTTT. This encodes CASSRLDSGNTIYF. The full variable domain, its missing parts supplied by reference TRBV19 and TRBJ1-3, is DGGITQSPKYLFRKEGQNVTLSCEQNLNHDAMYWYRQDPGQGLRLIYYSQIVNDFQKGDIAEGYSVSREKKESFPLTVTSAQKNPTAFYLCASSRLDSGNTIYFGEGSWLTVV.

The chain uses TRBV7-2 and TRBJ1-4; D gene unclear. CDR3 length equals 18 residues. Trimming took off 4 bases at V and 0 bases at J, with 18 bases between the two ends. Germline V gene lookup returns CDR1 SGHTA and CDR2 FQGNSA. The CDR3 here is CASSYQWAGPATNEKLFF. CDR3 DNA sequence: TGTGCCAGCAGCTATCAATGGGCAGGTCCCGCAACTAATGAAAAACTGTTTTTT.

J is TRBJ1-5 and V is TRBV6-5; a weak D match, TRBD1 (5 bases). Germline V CDR1 and CDR2: MNHEY, SVGAGI. V lost 4 bases, J lost 4 bases, and 8 bases lay in between. This CDR3 contains 13 residues. CDR3 DNA sequence: TGTGCCAGCAGTTTGGACATTAATCAGCCCCAGCATTTT. This sequence encodes CASSLDINQPQHF.

The CDR3 DNA reads TGTGCCAGCCACTACAGCTCTGAAGCTTTCTTT. Translation: CASHYSSEAFF. The chain has TRBV28 and TRBJ1-1; D uncertain. V dropped 8 bases and J dropped 6 bases, with 10 bases sitting between them. Per the germline V gene, CDR1 is MDHEN and CDR2 is SYDVKM. This CDR3 contains 11 residues. Using reference TRBV28 and TRBJ1-1 for the parts outside the CDR3, the full variable domain is DVKVTQSSRYLVKRTGEKVFLECVQDMDHENMFWYRQDPGLGLRLIYFSYDVKMKEKGDIPEGYSVSREKKERFSLILESASTNQTSMYLCASHYSSEAFFGQGTRLTVV.

The chain uses TRBV7-6 and TRBJ1-2; 8 bases align to TRBD1. Losses at the gene ends were 5 bases for V and 4 bases for J; bases not matched to a gene: 12. This CDR3 is 16 amino acids long. Looked up from germline, CDR1 is SGHVS and CDR2 is FNYEAQ. CDR3 sequence: CASSPLTGTGLYGYTF. The CDR3 nucleotides read TGTGCCAGCAGCCCACTGACCGGGACAGGACTCTATGGCTACACCTTC. Looking up the rest from reference TRBV7-6 and TRBJ1-2 gives the full variable domain: GAGVSQSPRYKVTKRGQDVALRCDPISGHVSLYWYRQALGQGPEFLTYFNYEAQQDKSGLPNDRFSAERPEGSISTLTIQRTEQRDSAMYRCASSPLTGTGLYGYTFGSGTRLTVV.

V gene TRBV3-1 (or the pseudogene TRBV3-2) combines with J gene TRBJ1-5, with D uncertain. With 1 base removed from V and 3 bases from J, the gap between germline ends came to 16 bases. Germline V gene data show CDR1 as LGHDT and CDR2 as YNNKEL (reference sequence). The CDR3 extends over 17 amino acids. CDR3 protein: CASSQGGFAHHNQPQHF. The CDR3 nucleotides are TGTGCCAGCAGCCAAGGTGGTTTTGCGCACCACAATCAGCCCCAGCATTTT.

The rearrangement links TRBV3-1 (or the pseudogene TRBV3-2) to TRBJ2-3; 7 bases are a match to TRBD1. V shed 0 bases, J shed 4 bases, and the junction held 4 bases outside the gene matches. This CDR3 has 15 residues. The germline V gene has CDR1 LGHDT and CDR2 YNNKEL (reference sequence). As DNA, the CDR3 is TGTGCCAGCAGCCAAGATATAGGGGGCTCAGATACGCAGTATTTT. Protein sequence: CASSQDIGGSDTQYF.